One T cell receptor (beta chain) is described in this entry. Its antigen is still unknown. This sample was included in a study of T-cell memory formation after mild COVID-19. TCRdb re-analysed the 5' RACE reads in MiXCR, keeping a single row per CDR3 protein. This table has 92,000 or so distinct CDR3 sequences, roughly 16% appearing once. Whole-study findings and limits: Clones from the second wave (peaking day 37) had unconfirmed SARS-CoV-2 specificity.

This CDR3 has 16 amino acids. Trimming removed 3 bases at V and 4 bases at J, with 19 bases between. The source is a man aged 18 to 30 who had mild COVID-19 (a few samples of this study predate the infection). Cell type and time point are not known. The chain joins TRBV12-3 or TRBV12-4 to TRBJ2-7; TRBD1 or TRBD2 may be the D gene (5 bases each). Sequencing was done on a sample of PBMCs or a T cell subset sorted from them (not recorded which). The CDR3 nucleotides are TGTGCCAGCAGTTTTCATTCGGGACCCCAGAATTACGAGCAGTACTTC. Its translation is CASSFHSGPQNYEQYF.